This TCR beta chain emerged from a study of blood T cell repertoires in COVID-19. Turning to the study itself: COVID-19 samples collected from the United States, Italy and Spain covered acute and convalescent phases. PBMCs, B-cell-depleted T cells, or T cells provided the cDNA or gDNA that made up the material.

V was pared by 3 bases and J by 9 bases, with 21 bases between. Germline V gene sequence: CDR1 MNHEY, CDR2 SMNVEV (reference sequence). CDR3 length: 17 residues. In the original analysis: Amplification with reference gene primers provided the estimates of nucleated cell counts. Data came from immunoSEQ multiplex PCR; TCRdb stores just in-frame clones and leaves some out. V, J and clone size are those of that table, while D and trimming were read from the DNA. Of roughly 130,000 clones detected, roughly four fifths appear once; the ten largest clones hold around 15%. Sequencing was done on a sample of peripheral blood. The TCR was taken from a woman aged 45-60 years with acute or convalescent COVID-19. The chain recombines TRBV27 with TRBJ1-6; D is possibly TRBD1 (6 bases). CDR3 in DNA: TGTGCCAGCAGTTTTCTCTCTTTGGGGGCAAAGGTTTCACCCCTCCACTTT. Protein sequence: CASSFLSLGAKVSPLHF.